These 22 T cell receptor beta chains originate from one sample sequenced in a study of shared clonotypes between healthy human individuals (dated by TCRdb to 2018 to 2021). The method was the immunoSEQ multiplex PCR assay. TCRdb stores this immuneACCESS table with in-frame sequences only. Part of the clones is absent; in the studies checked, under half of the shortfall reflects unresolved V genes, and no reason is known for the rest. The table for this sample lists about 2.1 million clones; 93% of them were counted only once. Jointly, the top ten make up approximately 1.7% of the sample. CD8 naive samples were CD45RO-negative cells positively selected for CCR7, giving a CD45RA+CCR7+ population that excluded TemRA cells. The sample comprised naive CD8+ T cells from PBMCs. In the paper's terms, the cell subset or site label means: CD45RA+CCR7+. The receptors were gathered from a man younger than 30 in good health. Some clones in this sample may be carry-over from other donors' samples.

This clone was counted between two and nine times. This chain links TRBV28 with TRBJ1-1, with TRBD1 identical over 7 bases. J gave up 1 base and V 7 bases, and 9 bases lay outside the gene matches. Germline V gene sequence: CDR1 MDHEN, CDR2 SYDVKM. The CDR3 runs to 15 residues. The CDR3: CASKYAGTENTEAFF. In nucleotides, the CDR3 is TGTGCCAGCAAATACGCCGGGACAGAGAACACTGAAGCTTTCTTT.

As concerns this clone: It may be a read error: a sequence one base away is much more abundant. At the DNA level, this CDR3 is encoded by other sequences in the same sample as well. The chain's CDR3 is CASSPSYEQYF. In nucleotides, the CDR3 is TGTGCCAGCAGCCCTTCCTACGAGCAGTACTTC. The chain has TRBV7-2 and TRBJ2-7; D is unresolved. CDR1 and CDR2 from the germline V gene are SGHTA and FQGNSA. The CDR3 has 11 residues. Trimming removed 5 bases at V and 1 base at J, with 3 bases between.

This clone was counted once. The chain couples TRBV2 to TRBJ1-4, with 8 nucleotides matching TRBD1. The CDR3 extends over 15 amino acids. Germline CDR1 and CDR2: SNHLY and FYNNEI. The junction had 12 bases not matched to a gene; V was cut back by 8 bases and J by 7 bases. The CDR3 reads CASDDQGAGSEKLFF. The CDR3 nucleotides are TGTGCCAGCGACGATCAGGGGGCGGGTAGTGAAAAACTGTTTTTT. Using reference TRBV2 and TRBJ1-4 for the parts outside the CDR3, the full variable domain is EPEVTQTPSHQVTQMGQEVILRCVPISNHLYFYWYRQILGQKVEFLVSFYNNEISEKSEIFDDQFSVERPDGSNFTLKIRSTKLEDSAMYFCASDDQGAGSEKLFFGSGTQLSVL.

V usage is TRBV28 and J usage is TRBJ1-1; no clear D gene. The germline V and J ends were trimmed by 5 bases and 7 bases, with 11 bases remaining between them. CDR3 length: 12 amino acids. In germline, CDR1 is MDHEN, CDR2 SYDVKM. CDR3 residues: CASSPPEGEAFF. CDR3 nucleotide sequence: TGTGCCAGCAGTCCCCCGGAAGGTGAAGCTTTCTTT.

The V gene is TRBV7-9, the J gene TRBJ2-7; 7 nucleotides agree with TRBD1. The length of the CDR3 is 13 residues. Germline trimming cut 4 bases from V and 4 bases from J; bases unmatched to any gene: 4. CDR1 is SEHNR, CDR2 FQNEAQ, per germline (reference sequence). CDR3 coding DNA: TGTGCCAGCAGCTCAGGGGGAGAGTACGAGCAGTACTTC. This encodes CASSSGGEYEQYF.

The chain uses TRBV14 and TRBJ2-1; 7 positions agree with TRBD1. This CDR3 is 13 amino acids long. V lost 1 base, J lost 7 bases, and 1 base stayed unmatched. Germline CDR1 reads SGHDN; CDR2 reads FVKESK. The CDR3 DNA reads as TGTGCCAGCAGCCAAGTGACAGGGAATGAGCAGTTCTTC. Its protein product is CASSQVTGNEQFF.

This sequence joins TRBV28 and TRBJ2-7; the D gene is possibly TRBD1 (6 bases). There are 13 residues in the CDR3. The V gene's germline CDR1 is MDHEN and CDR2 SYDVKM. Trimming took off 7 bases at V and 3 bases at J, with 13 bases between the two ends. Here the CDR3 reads CASNRQVVYEQYF. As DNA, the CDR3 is TGTGCCAGCAATCGACAGGTTGTCTACGAGCAGTACTTC.

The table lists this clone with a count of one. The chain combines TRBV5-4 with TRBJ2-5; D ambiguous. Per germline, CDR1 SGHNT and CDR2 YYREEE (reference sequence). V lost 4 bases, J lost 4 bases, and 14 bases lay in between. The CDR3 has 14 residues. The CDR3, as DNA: TGTGCCAGCAGCCACATAGCAGGACGAGAGACCCAGTACTTC. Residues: CASSHIAGRETQYF.

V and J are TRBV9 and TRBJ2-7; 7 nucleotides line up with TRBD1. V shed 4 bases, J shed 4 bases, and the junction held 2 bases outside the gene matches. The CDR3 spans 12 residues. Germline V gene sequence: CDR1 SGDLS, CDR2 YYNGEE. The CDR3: CASSPGQYEQYF. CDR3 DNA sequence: TGTGCCAGCAGCCCGGGACAGTACGAGCAGTACTTC.

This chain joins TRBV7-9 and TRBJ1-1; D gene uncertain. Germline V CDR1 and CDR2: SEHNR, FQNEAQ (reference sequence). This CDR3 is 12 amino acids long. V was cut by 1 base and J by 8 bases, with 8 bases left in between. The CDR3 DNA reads TGTGCCAGCAGCTTAGAAGGAGGGGAAGCTTTCTTT. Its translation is CASSLEGGEAFF.

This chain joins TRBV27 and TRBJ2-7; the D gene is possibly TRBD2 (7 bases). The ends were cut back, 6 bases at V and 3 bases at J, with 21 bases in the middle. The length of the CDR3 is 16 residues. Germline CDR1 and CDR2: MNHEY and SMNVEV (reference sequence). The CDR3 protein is CASSPIRGAEVYEQYF. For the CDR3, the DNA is TGTGCCAGCAGCCCTATCCGGGGGGCTGAAGTCTACGAGCAGTACTTC.

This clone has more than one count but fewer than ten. CDR3 loop: CASSVPAGQNTGELFF. CDR3 DNA sequence: TGTGCCAGCAGTGTCCCGGCGGGGCAGAACACCGGGGAGCTGTTTTTT. The V and J genes are TRBV2 and TRBJ2-2; D is perhaps TRBD2 (6 bases). V lost 4 bases to trimming and J lost 1 base, with 13 bases between them. This CDR3 is 16 amino acids long. From germline, CDR1 is SNHLY and CDR2 FYNNEI.

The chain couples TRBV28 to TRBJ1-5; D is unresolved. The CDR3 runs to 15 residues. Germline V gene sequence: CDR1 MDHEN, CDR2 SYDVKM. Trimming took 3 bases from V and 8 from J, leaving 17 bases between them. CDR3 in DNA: TGTGCCAGCAGTTTTATCCGGAGGAGAATAGAGCCCCAGCATTTT. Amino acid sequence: CASSFIRRRIEPQHF.

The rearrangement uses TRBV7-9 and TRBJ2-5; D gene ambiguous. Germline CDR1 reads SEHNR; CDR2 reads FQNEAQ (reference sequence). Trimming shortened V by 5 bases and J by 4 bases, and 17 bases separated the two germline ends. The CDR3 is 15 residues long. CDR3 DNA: TGTGCCAGCAGCCCCCAGGCCCCCGTGGGAGAGACCCAGTACTTC. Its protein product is CASSPQAPVGETQYF.

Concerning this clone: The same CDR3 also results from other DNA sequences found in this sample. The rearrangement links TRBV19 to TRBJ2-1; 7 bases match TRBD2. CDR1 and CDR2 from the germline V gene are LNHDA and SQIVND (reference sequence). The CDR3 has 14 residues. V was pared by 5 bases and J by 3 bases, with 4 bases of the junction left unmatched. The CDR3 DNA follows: TGTGCCAGTAGTCCGAGGGACTACTACAATGAGCAGTTCTTC. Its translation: CASSPRDYYNEQFF.

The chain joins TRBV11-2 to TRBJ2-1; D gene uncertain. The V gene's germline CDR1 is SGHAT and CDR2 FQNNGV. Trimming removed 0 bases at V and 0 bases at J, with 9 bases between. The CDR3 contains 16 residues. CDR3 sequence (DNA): TGTGCCAGCAGCTTAGAGGCCGAGAGCTCCTACAATGAGCAGTTCTTC. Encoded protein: CASSLEAESSYNEQFF.

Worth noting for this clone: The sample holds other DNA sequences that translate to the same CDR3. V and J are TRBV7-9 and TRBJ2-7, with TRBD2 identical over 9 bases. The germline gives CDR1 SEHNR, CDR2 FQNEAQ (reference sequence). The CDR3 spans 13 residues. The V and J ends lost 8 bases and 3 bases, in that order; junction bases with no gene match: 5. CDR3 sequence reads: CASRGSGSYEQYF. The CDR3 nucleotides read TGTGCCAGCCGGGGTAGCGGGAGCTACGAGCAGTACTTC.

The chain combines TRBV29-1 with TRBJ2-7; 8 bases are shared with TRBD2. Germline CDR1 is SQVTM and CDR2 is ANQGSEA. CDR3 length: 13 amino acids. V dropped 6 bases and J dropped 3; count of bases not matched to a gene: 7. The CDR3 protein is CSVYREGDYEQYF. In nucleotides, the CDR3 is TGCAGCGTGTATCGGGAGGGGGACTACGAGCAGTACTTC.

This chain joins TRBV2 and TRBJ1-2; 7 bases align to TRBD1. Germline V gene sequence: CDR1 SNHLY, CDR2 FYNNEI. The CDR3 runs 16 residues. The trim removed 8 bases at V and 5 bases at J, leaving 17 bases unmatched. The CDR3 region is CASEYRGPPSNYGYTF. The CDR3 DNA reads TGTGCCAGCGAGTACAGGGGACCCCCATCAAATTATGGCTACACCTTC.

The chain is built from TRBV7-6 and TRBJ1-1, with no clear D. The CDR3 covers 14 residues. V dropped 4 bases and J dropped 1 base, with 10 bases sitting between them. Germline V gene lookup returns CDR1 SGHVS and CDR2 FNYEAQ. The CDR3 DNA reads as TGTGCCAGCAGCTCGCCGGGAGAGAACACTGAAGCTTTCTTT. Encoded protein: CASSSPGENTEAFF. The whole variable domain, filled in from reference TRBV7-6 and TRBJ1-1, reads GAGVSQSPRYKVTKRGQDVALRCDPISGHVSLYWYRQALGQGPEFLTYFNYEAQQDKSGLPNDRFSAERPEGSISTLTIQRTEQRDSAMYRCASSSPGENTEAFFGQGTRLTVV.

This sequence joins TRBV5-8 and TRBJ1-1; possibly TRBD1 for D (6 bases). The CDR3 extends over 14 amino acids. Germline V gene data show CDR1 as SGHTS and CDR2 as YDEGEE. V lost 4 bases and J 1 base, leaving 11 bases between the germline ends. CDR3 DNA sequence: TGTGCCAGCAGCCCAGGACAGTCGAACACTGAAGCTTTCTTT. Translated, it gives CASSPGQSNTEAFF.

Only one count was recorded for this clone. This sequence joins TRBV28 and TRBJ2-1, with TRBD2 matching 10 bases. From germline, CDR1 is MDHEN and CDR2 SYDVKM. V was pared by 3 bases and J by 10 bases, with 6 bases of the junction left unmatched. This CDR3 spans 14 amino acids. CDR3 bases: TGTGCCAGCAGTTTTGACTTAGCGGGAGGAGAGCAGTTCTTC. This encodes CASSFDLAGGEQFF.